The subject of this entry is one T cell receptor beta chain. Its antigen is unknown. The sample originates from a study of PD-1 blockade in classical Hodgkin lymphoma. Overall study findings and caveats: Reports indicated that newly diagnosed patients had lower baseline TCR diversity than healthy donors did. TCR diversity in CD4+, not CD8+, cells rose significantly by C4D1.

In every patient, relapse followed autologous stem cell transplantation, while exposure to brentuximab vedotin differed. Researchers pulled CD8+ T cells out of thawed PBMCs using magnetic negative selection. Best responses were complete response, partial response or progressive disease. The CDR3 consists of 15 residues. Germline V lookup: CDR1 LNHNV, CDR2 YYDKDF (reference sequence). Trimming took off 0 bases at V and 5 bases at J, with 13 bases between the two ends. Libraries were prepared by immunoSEQ multiplex PCR; TCRdb keeps only in-frame clonotypes and omits some of them. The sample holds thousands of clones; roughly 70% are singletons and the top ten take 18%.

The chain couples TRBV15 to TRBJ1-2; tentatively, D is TRBD1 (6 bases). The specimen was CD8+ T cells from blood, collected at baseline. The clonotype was recovered from a human donor with classical Hodgkin lymphoma. CDR3 loop: CATSRDGGVIYGYTF. CDR3 DNA: TGTGCCACCAGCAGAGATGGGGGCGTTATTTATGGCTACACCTTC.